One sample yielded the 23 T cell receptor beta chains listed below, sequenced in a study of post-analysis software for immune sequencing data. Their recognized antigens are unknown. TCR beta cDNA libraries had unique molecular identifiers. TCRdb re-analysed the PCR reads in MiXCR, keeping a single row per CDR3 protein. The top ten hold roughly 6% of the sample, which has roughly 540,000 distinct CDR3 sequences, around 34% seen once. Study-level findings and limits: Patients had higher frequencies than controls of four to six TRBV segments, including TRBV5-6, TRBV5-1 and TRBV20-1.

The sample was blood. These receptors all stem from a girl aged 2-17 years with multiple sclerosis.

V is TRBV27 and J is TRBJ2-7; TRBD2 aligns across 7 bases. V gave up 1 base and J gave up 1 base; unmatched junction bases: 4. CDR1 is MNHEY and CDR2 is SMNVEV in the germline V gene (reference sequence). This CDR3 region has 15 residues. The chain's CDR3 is CASSLLASGSYEQYF. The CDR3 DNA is TGTGCCAGCAGTTTATTGGCTAGCGGTTCCTACGAGCAGTACTTC.

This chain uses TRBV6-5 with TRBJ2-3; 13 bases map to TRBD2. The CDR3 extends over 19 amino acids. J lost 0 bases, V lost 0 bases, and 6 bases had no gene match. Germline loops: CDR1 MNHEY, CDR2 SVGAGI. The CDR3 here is CASSYSTGLAGASTDTQYF. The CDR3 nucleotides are TGTGCCAGCAGTTACTCTACCGGACTAGCGGGGGCTAGCACAGATACGCAGTATTTT.

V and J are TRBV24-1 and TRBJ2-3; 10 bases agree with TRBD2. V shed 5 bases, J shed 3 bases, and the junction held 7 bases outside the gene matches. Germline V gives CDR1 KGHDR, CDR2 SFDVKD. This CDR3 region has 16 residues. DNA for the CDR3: TGTGCCACCAGTGCCCGGCAGGGACTAGCGACAGATACGCAGTATTTT. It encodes CATSARQGLATDTQYF.

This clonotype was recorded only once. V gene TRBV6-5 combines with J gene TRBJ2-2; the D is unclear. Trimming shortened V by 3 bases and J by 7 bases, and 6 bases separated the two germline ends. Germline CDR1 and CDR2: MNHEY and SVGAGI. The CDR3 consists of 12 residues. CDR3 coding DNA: TGTGCCAGCAGTTATGATCGCGGGGAGCTGTTTTTT. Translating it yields CASSYDRGELFF.

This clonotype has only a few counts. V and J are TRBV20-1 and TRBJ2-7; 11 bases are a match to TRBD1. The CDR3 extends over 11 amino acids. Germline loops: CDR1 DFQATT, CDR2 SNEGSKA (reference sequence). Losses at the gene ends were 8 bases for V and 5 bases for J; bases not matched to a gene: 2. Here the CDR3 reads CSTGQGDEQYF. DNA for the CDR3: TGCAGTACGGGACAGGGGGACGAGCAGTACTTC.

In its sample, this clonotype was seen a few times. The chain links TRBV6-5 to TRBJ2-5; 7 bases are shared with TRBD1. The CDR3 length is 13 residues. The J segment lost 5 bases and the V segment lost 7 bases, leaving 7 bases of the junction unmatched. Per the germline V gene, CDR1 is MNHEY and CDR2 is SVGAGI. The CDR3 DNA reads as TGTGCCAGCACCGCAGGGGGAAAGGAGACCCAGTACTTC. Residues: CASTAGGKETQYF.

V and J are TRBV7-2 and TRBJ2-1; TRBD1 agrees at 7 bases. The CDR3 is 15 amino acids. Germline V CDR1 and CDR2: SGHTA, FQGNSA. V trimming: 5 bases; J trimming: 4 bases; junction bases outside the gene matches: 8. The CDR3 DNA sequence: TGTGCCAGCAGCGCCCCGGGACAGCTATACAATGAGCAGTTCTTC. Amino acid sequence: CASSAPGQLYNEQFF. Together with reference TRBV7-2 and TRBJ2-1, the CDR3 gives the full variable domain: GAGVSQSPSNKVTEKGKDVELRCDPISGHTALYWYRQSLGQGLEFLIYFQGNSAPDKSGLPSDRFSAERTGGSVSTLTIQRTQQEDSAVYLCASSAPGQLYNEQFFGPGTRLTVL.

CDR3 coding DNA: TGTGCCAGCAGCGCGCCCGGGACAGGACCCAATGAGCAGTTCTTC. This translates into CASSAPGTGPNEQFF. The rearrangement joins TRBV9 to TRBJ2-1, with 8 bases aligning to TRBD1. The CDR3 extends over 15 amino acids. Germline loops: CDR1 SGDLS, CDR2 YYNGEE. V was pared by 3 bases and J by 6 bases, with 8 bases of the junction left unmatched.

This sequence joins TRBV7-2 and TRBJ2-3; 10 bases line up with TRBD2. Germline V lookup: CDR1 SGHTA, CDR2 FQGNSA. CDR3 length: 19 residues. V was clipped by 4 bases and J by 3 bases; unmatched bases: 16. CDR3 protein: CASSSPRGDSSGGTDTQYF. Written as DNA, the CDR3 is TGTGCCAGCAGCTCGCCCCGTGGGGATTCTAGCGGGGGTACAGATACGCAGTATTTT. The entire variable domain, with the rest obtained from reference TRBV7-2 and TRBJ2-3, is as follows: GAGVSQSPSNKVTEKGKDVELRCDPISGHTALYWYRQSLGQGLEFLIYFQGNSAPDKSGLPSDRFSAERTGGSVSTLTIQRTQQEDSAVYLCASSSPRGDSSGGTDTQYFGPGTRLTVL.

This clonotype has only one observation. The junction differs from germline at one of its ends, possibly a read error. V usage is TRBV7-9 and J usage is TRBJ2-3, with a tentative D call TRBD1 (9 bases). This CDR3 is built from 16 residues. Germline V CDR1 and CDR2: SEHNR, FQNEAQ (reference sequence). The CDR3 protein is CASRLAGQGSTDTQYF. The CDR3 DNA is TGTGCCAGCAGATTAGCGGGACAGGGAAGCACAGATACGCAGTATTTT.

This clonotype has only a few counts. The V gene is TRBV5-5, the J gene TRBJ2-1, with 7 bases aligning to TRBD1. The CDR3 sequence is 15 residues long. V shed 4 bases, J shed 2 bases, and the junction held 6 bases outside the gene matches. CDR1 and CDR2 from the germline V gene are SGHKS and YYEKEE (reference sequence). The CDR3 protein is CASSVDRPTYNEQFF. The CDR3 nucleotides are TGTGCCAGCAGCGTGGACAGGCCTACCTACAATGAGCAGTTCTTC.

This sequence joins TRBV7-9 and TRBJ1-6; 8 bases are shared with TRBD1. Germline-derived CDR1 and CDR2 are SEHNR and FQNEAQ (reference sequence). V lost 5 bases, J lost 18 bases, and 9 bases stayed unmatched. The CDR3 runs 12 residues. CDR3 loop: CASSLGQGMAHF. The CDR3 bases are TGTGCCAGCAGCCTCGGACAGGGAATGGCCCACTTT.

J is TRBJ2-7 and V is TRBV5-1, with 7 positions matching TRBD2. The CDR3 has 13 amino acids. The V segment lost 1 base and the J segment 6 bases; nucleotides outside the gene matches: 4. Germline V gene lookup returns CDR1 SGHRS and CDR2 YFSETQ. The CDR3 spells CASSLYGEGEQYF. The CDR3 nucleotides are TGCGCCAGCAGCTTGTATGGGGAGGGCGAGCAGTACTTC.

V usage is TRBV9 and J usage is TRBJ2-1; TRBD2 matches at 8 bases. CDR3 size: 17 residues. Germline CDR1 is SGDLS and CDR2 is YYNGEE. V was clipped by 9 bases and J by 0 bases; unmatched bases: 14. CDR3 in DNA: TGTGCCACCTCCCGGACTAGCAATCGAGACTCCTACAATGAGCAGTTCTTC. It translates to CATSRTSNRDSYNEQFF.

The CDR3 loop reads CSARDQGGTSAEQFF. CDR3 sequence (DNA): TGCAGTGCTAGAGATCAGGGCGGGACTAGCGCTGAGCAGTTCTTC. V is TRBV20-1 and J is TRBJ2-1; 10 bases align to TRBD2. This CDR3 contains 15 residues. Per the germline V gene, CDR1 is DFQATT and CDR2 is SNEGSKA (reference sequence). With 0 bases clipped from V and 9 bases from J, the junction kept 8 bases outside the gene matches.

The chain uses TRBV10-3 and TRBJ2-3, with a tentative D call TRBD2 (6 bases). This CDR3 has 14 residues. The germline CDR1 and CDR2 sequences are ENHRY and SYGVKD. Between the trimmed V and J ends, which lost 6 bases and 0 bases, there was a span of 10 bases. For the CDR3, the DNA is TGTGCCATCAGGGAGGGTACAAGCACAGATACGCAGTATTTT. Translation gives CAIREGTSTDTQYF.

Here the CDR3 DNA reads TGTGCCAGCAGGGTATGGCGGGGGGGCCCTGAGACCCAGTACTTC. It codes for CASRVWRGGPETQYF. The chain couples TRBV6-1 to TRBJ2-5; 9 bases map to TRBD2. J gave up 5 bases and V 6 bases, and 10 bases lay outside the gene matches. The germline CDR1 and CDR2 sequences are MNHNS and SASEGT. The CDR3 loop spans 15 amino acids.

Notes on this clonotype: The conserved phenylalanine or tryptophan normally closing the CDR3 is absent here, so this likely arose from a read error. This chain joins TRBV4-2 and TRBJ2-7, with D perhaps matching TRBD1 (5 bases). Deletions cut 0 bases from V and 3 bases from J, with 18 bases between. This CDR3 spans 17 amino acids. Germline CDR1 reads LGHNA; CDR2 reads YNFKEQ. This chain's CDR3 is CASSQDRKDGRVYEQYI. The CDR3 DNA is TGTGCCAGCAGCCAAGATCGGAAGGATGGCAGGGTCTACGAGCAGTACATC.

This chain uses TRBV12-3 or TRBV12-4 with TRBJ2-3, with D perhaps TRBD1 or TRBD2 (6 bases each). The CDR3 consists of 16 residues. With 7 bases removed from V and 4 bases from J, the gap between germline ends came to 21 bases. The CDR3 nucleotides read TGTGCCAGCACTACAGGGAGGAATACACCTTCAGATACGCAGTATTTT. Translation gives CASTTGRNTPSDTQYF.

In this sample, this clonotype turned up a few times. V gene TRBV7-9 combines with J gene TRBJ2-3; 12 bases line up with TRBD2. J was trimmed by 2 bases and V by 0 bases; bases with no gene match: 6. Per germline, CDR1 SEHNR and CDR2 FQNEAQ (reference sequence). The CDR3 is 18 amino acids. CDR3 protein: CASSLARLAGEITDTQYF. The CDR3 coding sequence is TGTGCCAGCAGCTTAGCCCGACTAGCGGGGGAAATCACAGATACGCAGTATTTT.

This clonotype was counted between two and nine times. CDR3 nucleotides: TGTGCCAGCAGTGATTACCTGTCACCGAACACTGAAGCTTTCTTT. Its translation: CASSDYLSPNTEAFF. The chain combines TRBV2 with TRBJ1-1; no definite D call. CDR3 length: 15 amino acids. The germline V gene has CDR1 SNHLY and CDR2 FYNNEI. V gave up 3 bases and J gave up 1 base, with 12 bases separating them. Full variable domain (missing parts from reference TRBV2 and TRBJ1-1): EPEVTQTPSHQVTQMGQEVILRCVPISNHLYFYWYRQILGQKVEFLVSFYNNEISEKSEIFDDQFSVERPDGSNFTLKIRSTKLEDSAMYFCASSDYLSPNTEAFFGQGTRLTVV.

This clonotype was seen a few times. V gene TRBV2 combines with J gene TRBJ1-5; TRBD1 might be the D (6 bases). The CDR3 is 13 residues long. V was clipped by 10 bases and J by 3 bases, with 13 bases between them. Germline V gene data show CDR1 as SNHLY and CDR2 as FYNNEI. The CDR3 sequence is CATRGQLNQPQHF. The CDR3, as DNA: TGTGCCACCCGCGGACAGCTCAATCAGCCCCAGCATTTT.

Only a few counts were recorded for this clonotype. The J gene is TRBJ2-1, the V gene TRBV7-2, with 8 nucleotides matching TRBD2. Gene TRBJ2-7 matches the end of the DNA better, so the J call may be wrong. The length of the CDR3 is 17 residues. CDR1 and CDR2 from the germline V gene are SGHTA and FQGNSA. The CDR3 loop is CASSLVGTSGPGNEQYF. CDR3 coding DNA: TGTGCCAGCAGCTTAGTTGGGACTAGTGGGCCGGGTAATGAGCAGTACTTC.